Below are 5 T cell receptor beta chains sequenced from a single sample in a study of cytomegalovirus exposure and HLA in healthy donors. PCR was performed using 60 Vbeta and 13 Jbeta primers. Here immunoSEQ multiplex PCR was the method, and the copy in TCRdb shows in-frame clones only, minus some. The top ten hold about 0.5% of the sample, which has about 93,000 clones, roughly 79% seen once. The sample taken for sequencing was PBMCs. These receptor sequences come from a man under 40 in good health and CMV-seronegative.

V is TRBV20-1 and J is TRBJ1-4; 8 nucleotides match TRBD1. CDR1 DFQATT and CDR2 SNEGSKA come from the germline V gene (reference sequence). V dropped 5 bases and J dropped 10; count of bases not matched to a gene: 3. The CDR3 extends over 11 amino acids. Written as DNA, the CDR3 is TGCAGTGCTGACAGGGGTGGAAAACTGTTTTTT. Its protein product is CSADRGGKLFF.

The chain couples TRBV19 to TRBJ1-2, with a tentative D call TRBD1 (6 bases). The germline V gene encodes CDR1 LNHDA and CDR2 SQIVND (reference sequence). CDR3 length equals 15 residues. The V end lost 3 bases, the J end lost 2 bases, and 13 bases lay between the germline ends. The chain's CDR3 is CASSIYRDRNYGYTF. The CDR3 nucleotides are TGTGCCAGTAGTATTTACCGAGACAGGAACTATGGCTACACCTTC.

This clone has a single count. DNA for the CDR3: TGTGCCAGCAGTTATCCCCGGGACAGGGGGCGGCAAGAGACCCAGTACTTC. Its protein product is CASSYPRDRGRQETQYF. V and J are TRBV6-9 and TRBJ2-5; TRBD1 aligns across 12 bases. V was clipped by 2 bases and J by 2 bases; unmatched bases: 6. CDR3 length: 17 amino acids. In germline, CDR1 is MNHGY, CDR2 SVAAGI.

V is TRBV5-4 and J is TRBJ2-7, with 11 nucleotides matching TRBD1. Germline V lookup: CDR1 SGHNT, CDR2 YYREEE (reference sequence). With 4 bases clipped from V and 6 bases from J, the junction kept 9 bases outside the gene matches. The CDR3 length is 15 residues. Here the CDR3 DNA reads TGTGCCAGCAGCCCCGGACAGGGGGCTATCGGCGAGCAGTACTTC. Amino acids: CASSPGQGAIGEQYF.

The CDR3 region has the DNA TGTGCCAGCAGCTTCTCTAGCGGGAAAGCCTACGAGCAGTACGTC. Translating it yields CASSFSSGKAYEQYV. The rearrangement links TRBV7-2 to TRBJ2-7; 9 bases are a match to TRBD2. Per germline, CDR1 SGHTA and CDR2 FQGNSA. The V segment lost 3 bases and the J segment 2 bases; nucleotides outside the gene matches: 5. This CDR3 region has 15 residues.